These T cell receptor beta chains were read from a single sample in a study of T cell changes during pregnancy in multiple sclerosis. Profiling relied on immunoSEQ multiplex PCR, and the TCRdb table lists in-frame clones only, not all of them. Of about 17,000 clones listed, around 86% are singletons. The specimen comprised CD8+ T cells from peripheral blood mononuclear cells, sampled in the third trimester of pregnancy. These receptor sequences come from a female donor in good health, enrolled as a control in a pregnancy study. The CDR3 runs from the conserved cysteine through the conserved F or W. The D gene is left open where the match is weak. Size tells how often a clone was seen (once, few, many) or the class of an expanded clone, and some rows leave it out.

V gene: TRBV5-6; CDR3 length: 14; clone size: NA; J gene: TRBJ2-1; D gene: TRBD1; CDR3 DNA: TGTGCCAGCAGCCAGGGGGCGGATACGGATGAGCAGTTCTTC; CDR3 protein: CASSQGADTDEQFF
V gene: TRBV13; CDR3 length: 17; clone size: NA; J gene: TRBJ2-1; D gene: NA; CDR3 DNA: TGTGCCAGCAGCCTCGAGGGGGGGGCGAGCTCCTACAATGAGCAGTTCTTC; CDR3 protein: CASSLEGGASSYNEQFF
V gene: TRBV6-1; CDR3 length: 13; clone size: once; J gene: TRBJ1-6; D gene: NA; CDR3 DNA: TGTGCCAGCAGTGAATGGCAGAATTCACCCCTCCACTTT; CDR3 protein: CASSEWQNSPLHF
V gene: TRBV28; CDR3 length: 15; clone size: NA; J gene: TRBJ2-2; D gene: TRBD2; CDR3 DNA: TGTGCCAGCACCCAAGGTCCTAGCGGGAGAAGGGAGCTGTTTTTT; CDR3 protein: CASTQGPSGRRELFF
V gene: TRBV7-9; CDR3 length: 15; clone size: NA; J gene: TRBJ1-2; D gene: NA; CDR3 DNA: TGTGCCAGCAGCTTAGGCCCGGGGGGTCTTGATGGCTACACCTTC; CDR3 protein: CASSLGPGGLDGYTF
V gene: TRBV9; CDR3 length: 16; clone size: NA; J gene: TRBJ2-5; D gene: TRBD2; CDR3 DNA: TGTGCCAGCAGCGTATACGGGGAGGGAGTGGCGGAGACCCAGTACTTC; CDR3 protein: CASSVYGEGVAETQYF
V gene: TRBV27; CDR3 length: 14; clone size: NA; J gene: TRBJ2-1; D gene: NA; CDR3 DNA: TGTGCCAGCAGTTGGGACTTCTCCTACAATGAGCAGTTCTTC; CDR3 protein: CASSWDFSYNEQFF
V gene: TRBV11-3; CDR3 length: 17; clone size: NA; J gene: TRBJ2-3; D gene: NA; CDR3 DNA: TGTGCCAGCAGCTTAGGATCCGGGACACTGAGCACAGATACGCAGTATTTT; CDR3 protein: CASSLGSGTLSTDTQYF
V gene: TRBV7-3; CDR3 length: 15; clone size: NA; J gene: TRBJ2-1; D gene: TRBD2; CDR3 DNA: TGTGCCAGCAGCCCCTCCACGGGAGGGCCAAATGAGCAGTTCTTC; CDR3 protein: CASSPSTGGPNEQFF
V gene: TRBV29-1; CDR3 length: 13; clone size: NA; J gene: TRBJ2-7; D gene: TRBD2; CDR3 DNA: TGCAGCGTTGAAGGCGGGAGCAGCAACGAGCAGTACTTC; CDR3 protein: CSVEGGSSNEQYF
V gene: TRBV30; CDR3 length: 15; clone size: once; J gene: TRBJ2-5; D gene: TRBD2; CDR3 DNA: TGTGCCTGGATCGGTAGCGGGAGGGCGTTCGAGACCCAGTACTTC; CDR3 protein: CAWIGSGRAFETQYF
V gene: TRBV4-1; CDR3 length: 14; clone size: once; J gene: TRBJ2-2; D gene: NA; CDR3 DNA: TGCGCCAGCAGCCAAGATCGGGGGTCCGGGGAGCTGTTTTTT; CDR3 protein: CASSQDRGSGELFF
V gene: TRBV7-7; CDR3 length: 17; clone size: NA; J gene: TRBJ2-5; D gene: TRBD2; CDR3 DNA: TGTGCTAGCAGCTTAACCCCCGATAGCGGGAGTACGGAGACCCAGTACTTC; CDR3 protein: CASSLTPDSGSTETQYF
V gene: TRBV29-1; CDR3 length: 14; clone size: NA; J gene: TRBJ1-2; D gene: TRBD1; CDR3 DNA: TGCAGCGTTGAAGGGACAGGGACCAACTATGGCTACACCTTC; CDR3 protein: CSVEGTGTNYGYTF
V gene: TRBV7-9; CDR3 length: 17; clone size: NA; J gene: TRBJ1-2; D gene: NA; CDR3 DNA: TGTGCCAGCAGCTCTACCCAAACTATATCAGCTAACTATGGCTACACCTTC; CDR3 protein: CASSSTQTISANYGYTF
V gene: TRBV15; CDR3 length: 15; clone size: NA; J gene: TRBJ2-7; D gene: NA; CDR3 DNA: TGTGCCACCAGCAGAGATCGATTGACATCCACCGAGCAGTACTTC; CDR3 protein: CATSRDRLTSTEQYF
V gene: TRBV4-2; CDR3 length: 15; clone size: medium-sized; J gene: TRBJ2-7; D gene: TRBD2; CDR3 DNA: TGTGCCAGCAGCCAAGTAAGCGGGGCCACCTACGAGCAGTACTTC; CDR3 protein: CASSQVSGATYEQYF
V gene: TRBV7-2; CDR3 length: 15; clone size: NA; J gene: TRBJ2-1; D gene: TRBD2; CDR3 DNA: TGTGCCAGCAGCCCCTACGGGACTAGAGGGCATGAGCAGTTCTTC; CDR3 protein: CASSPYGTRGHEQFF
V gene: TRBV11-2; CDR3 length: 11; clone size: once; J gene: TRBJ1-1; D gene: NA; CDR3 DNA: TGTGCCAGCAGCTTAGGAGCGGGAGCTTTCTTT; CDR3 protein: CASSLGAGAFF
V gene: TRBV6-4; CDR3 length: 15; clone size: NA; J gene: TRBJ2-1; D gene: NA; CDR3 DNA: TGTGCCAGCAGTGGGGGGGAGGCGTCCTACAATGAGCAGTTCTTC; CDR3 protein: CASSGGEASYNEQFF